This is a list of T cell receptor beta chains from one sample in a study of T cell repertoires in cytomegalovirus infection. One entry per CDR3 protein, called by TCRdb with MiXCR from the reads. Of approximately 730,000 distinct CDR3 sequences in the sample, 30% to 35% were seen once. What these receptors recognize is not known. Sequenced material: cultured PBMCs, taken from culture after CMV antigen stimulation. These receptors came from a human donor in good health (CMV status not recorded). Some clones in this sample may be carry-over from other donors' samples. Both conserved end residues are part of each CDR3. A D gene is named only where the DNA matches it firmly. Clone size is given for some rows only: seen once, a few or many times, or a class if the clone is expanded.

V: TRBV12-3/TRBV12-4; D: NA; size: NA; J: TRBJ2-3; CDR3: CASSFTNTDTQYF; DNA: TGTGCCAGCAGTTTTACTAACACAGATACGCAGTATTTT
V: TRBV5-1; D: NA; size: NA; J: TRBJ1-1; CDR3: CASRSDLNTEAFF; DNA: TGCGCCAGCAGATCCGACCTTAACACTGAAGCTTTCTTT
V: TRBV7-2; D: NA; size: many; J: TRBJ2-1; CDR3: CASSSTGYNEQFF; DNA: TGTGCCAGCAGCTCCACAGGGTACAATGAGCAGTTCTTC
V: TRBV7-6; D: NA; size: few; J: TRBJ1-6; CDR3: CASSLGRDNSPLHF; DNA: TGTGCCAGCAGCCTGGGAAGAGATAATTCACCCCTCCACTTT
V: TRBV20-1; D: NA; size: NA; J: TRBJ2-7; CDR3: CSAKTPGEQYF; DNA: TGCAGTGCCAAGACCCCGGGGGAGCAGTACTTC
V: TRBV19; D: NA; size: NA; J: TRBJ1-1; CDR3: CASSTRRLGRGFSEAFF; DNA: TGTGCCAGTAGTACCAGGAGGTTAGGCAGGGGATTCTCTGAAGCTTTCTTT
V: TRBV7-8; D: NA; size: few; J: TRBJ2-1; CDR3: CASTPTSTPTNEQFF; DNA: TGTGCCAGCACCCCGACTAGTACCCCTACCAATGAGCAGTTCTTC
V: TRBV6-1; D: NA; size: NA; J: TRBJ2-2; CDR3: CATYRDGNTGELFF; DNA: TGTGCCACCTACCGGGACGGGAACACCGGGGAGCTGTTTTTT
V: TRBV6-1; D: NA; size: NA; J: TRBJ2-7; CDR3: CASTLVPGRQYYEQYF; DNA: TGTGCCAGCACCCTAGTGCCGGGACGGCAATACTACGAGCAGTACTTC
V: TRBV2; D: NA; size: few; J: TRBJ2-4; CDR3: CASSPNVVKNIQYF; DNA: TGTGCCAGCAGTCCAAACGTCGTCAAAAACATTCAGTACTTC
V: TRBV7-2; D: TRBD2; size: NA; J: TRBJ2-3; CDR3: CASSSYLLAAHDTQYF; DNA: TGTGCCAGCAGCTCCTATTTACTAGCGGCACACGATACGCAGTATTTT
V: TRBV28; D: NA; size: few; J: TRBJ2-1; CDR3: CASFGDHGAAYNEQFF; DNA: TGTGCCAGCTTTGGGGATCACGGGGCCGCCTACAATGAGCAGTTCTTC
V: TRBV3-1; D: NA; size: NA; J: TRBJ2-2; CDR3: CASSQYPFGTGELFF; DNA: TGTGCCAGCAGCCAGTATCCATTTGGCACCGGGGAGCTGTTTTTT
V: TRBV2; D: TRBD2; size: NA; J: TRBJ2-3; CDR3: CASRDGGRDPDTQYF; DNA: TGTGCCAGCAGGGACGGGGGGAGGGACCCAGATACGCAGTATTTT
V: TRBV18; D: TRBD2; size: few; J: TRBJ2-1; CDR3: CASSPPLAGGGSYNEQFF; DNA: TGTGCCAGCTCACCACCCCTAGCGGGAGGTGGATCCTACAATGAGCAGTTCTTC
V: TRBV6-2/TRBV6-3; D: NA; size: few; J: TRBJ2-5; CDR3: CASSYTTQETQYF; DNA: TGTGCCAGCAGTTACACTACGCAAGAGACCCAGTACTTC
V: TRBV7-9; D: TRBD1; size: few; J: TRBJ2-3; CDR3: CASSRDRMTDTQYF; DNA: TGTGCCAGCAGCCGGGACAGGATGACAGATACGCAGTATTTT
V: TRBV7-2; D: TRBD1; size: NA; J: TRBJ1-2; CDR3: CASSPGTAHPGGYTF; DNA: TGTGCCAGCAGTCCCGGGACAGCCCATCCTGGTGGCTACACCTTC
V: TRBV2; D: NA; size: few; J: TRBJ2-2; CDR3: CASSEPWTDPAGELFF; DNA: TGTGCCAGCAGTGAGCCCTGGACCGACCCGGCCGGGGAGCTGTTTTTT
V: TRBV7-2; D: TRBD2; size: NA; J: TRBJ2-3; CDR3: CASRLLAGAGDTQYF; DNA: TGTGCCAGCCGACTACTAGCGGGAGCGGGAGATACGCAGTATTTT
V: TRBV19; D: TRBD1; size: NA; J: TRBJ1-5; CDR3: CAARDRGMDQPQHF; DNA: TGTGCCGCCCGCGACAGGGGGATGGATCAGCCCCAGCATTTT
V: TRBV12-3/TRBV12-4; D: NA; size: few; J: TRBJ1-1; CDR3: CASNPTGNTEAFF; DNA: TGTGCCAGCAACCCTACAGGGAACACTGAAGCTTTCTTT
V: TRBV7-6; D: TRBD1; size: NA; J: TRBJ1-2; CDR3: CASSLEGAVSFYGYTF; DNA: TGTGCCAGCAGCTTAGAGGGGGCCGTATCCTTCTATGGCTACACCTTC
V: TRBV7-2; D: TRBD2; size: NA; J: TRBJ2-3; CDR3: CASSGTSGVGTDTQYF; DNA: TGTGCCAGCAGCGGAACTAGCGGGGTGGGCACAGATACGCAGTATTTT
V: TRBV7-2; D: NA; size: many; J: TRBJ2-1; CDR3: CASSSGRQEYNEQFF; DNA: TGTGCCAGCAGCTCCGGAAGGCAGGAGTACAATGAGCAGTTCTTC
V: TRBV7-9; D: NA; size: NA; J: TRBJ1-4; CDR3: CASSSLGGEEEKLFF; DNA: TGTGCCAGCAGCTCGTTGGGGGGAGAGGAGGAAAAACTGTTTTTT
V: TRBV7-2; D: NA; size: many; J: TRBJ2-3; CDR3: CASSPAAQGFGDTQYF; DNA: TGTGCCAGCAGCCCTGCGGCCCAGGGTTTTGGAGATACGCAGTATTTT
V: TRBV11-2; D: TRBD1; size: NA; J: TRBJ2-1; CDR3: CASSLGSGGSGEQFF; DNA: TGTGCCAGCAGCTTAGGTTCAGGGGGTAGTGGTGAGCAGTTCTTC
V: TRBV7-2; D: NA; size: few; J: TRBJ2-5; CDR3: CASSLGATQYF; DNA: TGTGCCAGCAGCTTAGGAGCGACCCAGTACTTC
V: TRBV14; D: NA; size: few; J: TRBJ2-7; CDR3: CASSQEPGFRTYEQYF; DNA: TGTGCCAGCAGCCAAGAACCGGGATTCAGGACCTACGAGCAGTACTTC
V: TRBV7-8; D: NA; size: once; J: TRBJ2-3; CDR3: CASSLHLDPATDTQYF; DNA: TGTGCCAGCAGCCTCCATCTGGATCCCGCTACAGATACGCAGTATTTT
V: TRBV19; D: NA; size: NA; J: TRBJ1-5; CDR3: CASNDRGLLQPQHF; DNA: TGTGCCTCAAACGACCGGGGTCTGTTGCAGCCCCAGCATTTT
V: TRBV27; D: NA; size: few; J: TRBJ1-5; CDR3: CASSFGLGQPQHF; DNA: TGTGCCAGCAGTTTCGGGCTCGGCCAGCCCCAGCATTTT
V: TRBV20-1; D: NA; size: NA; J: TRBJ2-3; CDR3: CSASAAGSTDTQYF; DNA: TGCAGTGCTTCCGCAGCTGGTAGCACAGATACGCAGTATTTT
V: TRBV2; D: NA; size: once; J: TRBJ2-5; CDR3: CASSELGQETQYF; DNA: TGTGCCAGCAGTGAGCTGGGCCAAGAGACCCAGTACTTC
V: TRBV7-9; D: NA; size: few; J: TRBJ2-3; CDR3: CASSPSQNQDTQYF; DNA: TGTGCCAGCAGCCCTTCGCAGAATCAAGATACGCAGTATTTT
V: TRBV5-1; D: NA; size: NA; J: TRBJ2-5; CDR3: CASREINQETQYF; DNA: TGCGCCTCGAGGGAGATTAACCAAGAGACCCAGTACTTC
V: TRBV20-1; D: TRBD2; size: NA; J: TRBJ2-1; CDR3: CSARITTSGSNEQFF; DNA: TGCAGTGCTAGAATAACGACTAGCGGGAGTAATGAGCAGTTCTTC
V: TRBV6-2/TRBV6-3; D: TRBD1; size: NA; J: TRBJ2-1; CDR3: CASSQRTGGYNEQFF; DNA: TGTGCCAGCAGTCAAAGGACAGGGGGCTACAATGAGCAGTTCTTC
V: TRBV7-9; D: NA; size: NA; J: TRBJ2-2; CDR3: CASNGRELFF; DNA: TGTGCCAGCAACGGTCGGGAGCTGTTTTTT
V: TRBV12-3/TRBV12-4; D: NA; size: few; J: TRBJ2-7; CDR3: CANLQGGYEQYF; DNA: TGTGCCAACCTACAGGGAGGCTACGAGCAGTACTTC
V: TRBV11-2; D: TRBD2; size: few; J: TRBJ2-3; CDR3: CASSFLGTSGSTDTQYF; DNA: TGTGCCAGCAGCTTCCTTGGGACTAGCGGGAGCACAGATACGCAGTATTTT
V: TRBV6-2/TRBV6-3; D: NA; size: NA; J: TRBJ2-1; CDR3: CASSYSARKYNEQFF; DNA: TGTGCCAGCAGTTACTCTGCCAGGAAATACAATGAGCAGTTCTTC
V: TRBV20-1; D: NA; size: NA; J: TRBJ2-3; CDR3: CRDSGGQECTDTQYF; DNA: TGCAGGGACTCTGGCGGCCAGGAATGCACAGATACGCAGTATTTT
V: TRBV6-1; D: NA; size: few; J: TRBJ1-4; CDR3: CASVQPEKLFF; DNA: TGTGCCAGTGTTCAGCCTGAAAAACTGTTTTTT
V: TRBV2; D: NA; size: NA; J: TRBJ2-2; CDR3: CASRHNTGTGELFF; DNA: TGTGCCAGCAGGCACAACACCGGAACCGGGGAGCTGTTTTTT
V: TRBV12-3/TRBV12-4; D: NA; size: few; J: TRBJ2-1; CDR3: CASSRAGTATYNEQFF; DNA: TGTGCCAGCAGTCGAGCCGGGACTGCGACCTACAATGAGCAGTTCTTC
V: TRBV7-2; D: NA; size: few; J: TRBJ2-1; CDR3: CASSVVPEDREQFF; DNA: TGTGCCAGCAGCGTTGTCCCGGAAGACAGGGAGCAGTTCTTC
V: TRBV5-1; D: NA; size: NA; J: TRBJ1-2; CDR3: CASSLEGDFHGYTF; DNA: TGCGCCAGCAGCTTGGAGGGGGACTTTCACGGCTACACCTTC
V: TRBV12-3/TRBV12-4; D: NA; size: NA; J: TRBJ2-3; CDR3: CASSPFPNTQYF; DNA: TGTGCCAGCAGCCCCTTTCCAAATACGCAGTATTTT